A single sample is the source of the 13 T cell receptor beta chains below, sequenced in a study of blood T cell repertoires in COVID-19. Measured with immunoSEQ multiplex PCR; TCRdb has only the in-frame clones, and not every one. The sample lists approximately 150,000 clones, over 75% occurring once. Sample: peripheral blood. Receptors were obtained from a woman aged 45-60 years with acute or convalescent COVID-19.

The CDR3 spells CASSYSTPQSGDTQYF. The CDR3 DNA reads as TGTGCCAGCAGTTACTCAACGCCCCAATCAGGGGATACGCAGTATTTT. The chain carries TRBV6-5 and TRBJ2-3; weak D call: TRBD1 (5 bases). The V gene's germline CDR1 is MNHEY and CDR2 SVGAGI. V lost 0 bases, J lost 6 bases, and 16 bases lay in between. There are 16 residues in the CDR3.

The V call is TRBV3-1 (or the pseudogene TRBV3-2), the J call TRBJ1-2; D unclear. The CDR3 runs 14 residues. The V gene's germline CDR1 is LGHDT and CDR2 YNNKEL (reference sequence). Trimming cost V 2 bases and J 3 bases, with 10 bases left between them. The CDR3 DNA sequence: TGTGCCAGCAGCCAAACACCCTTGGACTATGGCTACACCTTC. This codes for CASSQTPLDYGYTF.

This clone was recorded a few times. The gene calls are TRBV12-3 or TRBV12-4 and TRBJ1-2; 8 bases agree with TRBD1. The ends lost 6 bases at V and 8 bases at J; junction bases unmatched: 8. This CDR3 has 13 amino acids. The CDR3 loop reads CASSLDRVAGYTF. DNA of the CDR3: TGTGCCAGCAGCCTGGACAGGGTGGCCGGCTACACCTTC.

The chain links TRBV18 to TRBJ1-4; TRBD1 matches at 7 bases. Per the germline V gene, CDR1 is KGHSH and CDR2 is LQKENI. The CDR3 totals 15 residues. With V trimmed by 7 bases and J by 2 bases, 7 bases remained unmatched. CDR3 DNA sequence: TGTGCCAGCTTCCCTGAGGGGGCGACTAATGAAAAACTGTTTTTT. Amino acid sequence: CASFPEGATNEKLFF.

The rearrangement joins TRBV4-2 to TRBJ1-2; 9 nucleotides align to TRBD1. V shed 8 bases, J shed 1 base, and the junction held 5 bases outside the gene matches. The CDR3 contains 14 residues. Germline CDR1 reads LGHNA; CDR2 reads YNFKEQ. The CDR3 spells CASVRDRDNYGYTF. For the CDR3, the DNA is TGTGCCAGCGTGAGGGACAGGGATAACTATGGCTACACCTTC.

The chain carries TRBV7-9 and TRBJ1-6, with D hard to call. The V gene lost 3 bases and the J gene lost 8 bases, with 5 bases spanning the gap. This CDR3 contains 12 residues. In germline, CDR1 is SEHNR, CDR2 FQNEAQ (reference sequence). CDR3 sequence: CASSLEDSPLHF. The DNA for the CDR3 is TGTGCCAGCAGCTTGGAGGATTCACCCCTCCACTTT.

This clone came up many times. CDR3 region: CASSFISEQFF. CDR3 sequence (DNA): TGTGCCAGCAGTTTTATATCTGAGCAGTTCTTC. V is TRBV12-3 or TRBV12-4 and J is TRBJ2-1; D ambiguous. CDR3 size: 11 residues. Trimming cost V 3 bases and J 9 bases, with 6 bases left between them.

The genes are TRBV5-4 and TRBJ1-2; D unresolved. This CDR3 comprises 15 residues. The germline CDR1 and CDR2 sequences are SGHNT and YYREEE (reference sequence). V was pared by 0 bases and J by 0 bases, with 9 bases between. The chain's CDR3 is CASSLGLRANYGYTF. The CDR3 DNA reads as TGTGCCAGCAGCTTGGGACTGAGAGCTAACTATGGCTACACCTTC.

This clone was counted only a few times. The CDR3 is CAISELQGKESEQYF. The CDR3 nucleotides are TGTGCCATCAGTGAGTTGCAGGGGAAAGAGAGCGAGCAGTACTTC. The J gene is TRBJ2-7, the V gene TRBV10-3; tentatively, D is TRBD1 (6 bases). From germline, CDR1 is ENHRY and CDR2 SYGVKD. The CDR3 has 15 amino acids. V lost 1 base and J 6 bases, leaving 16 bases between the germline ends.

The V call is TRBV10-3, the J call TRBJ1-2; weak D call: TRBD1 (6 bases). Looked up from germline, CDR1 is ENHRY and CDR2 is SYGVKD. Trimming pared 6 bases from V and 7 bases from J, leaving 9 bases between. CDR3 length: 11 amino acids. As DNA, the CDR3 is TGTGCCATCAGCGCAGGGGCTGGCTACACCTTC. Amino acids: CAISAGAGYTF.

The J gene is TRBJ2-2, the V gene TRBV6-5, with D hard to call. V shed 3 bases and J shed 4 bases, with 12 bases lying between them. The CDR3 covers 15 residues. Germline CDR1 is MNHEY and CDR2 is SVGAGI. Written as DNA, the CDR3 is TGTGCCAGCAGTTATGACGGAGTTGGCACCGGGGAGCTGTTTTTT. It translates to CASSYDGVGTGELFF.

This clone was seen more than once but under ten times. The rearrangement uses TRBV12-3 or TRBV12-4 and TRBJ2-7; D gene unclear. Between the trimmed V and J ends, which lost 6 bases and 2 bases, there was a span of 11 bases. This CDR3 has 13 residues. This chain's CDR3 is CASRLDTAYEQYF. The CDR3, as DNA: TGTGCCAGCAGGCTTGATACAGCCTACGAGCAGTACTTC.

This sequence joins TRBV4-2 and TRBJ2-5, with 9 bases fitting TRBD2. V gave up 2 bases and J gave up 4 bases; unmatched junction bases: 8. The germline V gene has CDR1 LGHNA and CDR2 YNFKEQ. The CDR3 extends over 16 amino acids. CDR3 nucleotides: TGTGCCAGCAGCCAACTGGCGGGGGGGCCGGGAGAGACCCAGTACTTC. It translates to CASSQLAGGPGETQYF.